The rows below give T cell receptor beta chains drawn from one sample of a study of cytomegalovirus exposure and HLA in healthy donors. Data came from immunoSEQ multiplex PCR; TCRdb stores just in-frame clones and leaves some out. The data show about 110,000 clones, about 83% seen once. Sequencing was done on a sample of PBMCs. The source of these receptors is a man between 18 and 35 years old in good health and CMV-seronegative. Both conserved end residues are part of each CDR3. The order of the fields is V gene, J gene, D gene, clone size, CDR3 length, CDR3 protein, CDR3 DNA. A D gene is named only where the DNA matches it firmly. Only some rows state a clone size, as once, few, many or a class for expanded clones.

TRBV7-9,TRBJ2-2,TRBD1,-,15,CASSLVQGQSGELFF,TGTGCCAGCAGCTTAGTACAGGGACAGTCCGGGGAGCTGTTTTTT
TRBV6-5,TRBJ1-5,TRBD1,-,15,CASSYRQGETQPQHF,TGTGCCAGCAGTTACAGGCAGGGGGAGACTCAGCCCCAGCATTTT
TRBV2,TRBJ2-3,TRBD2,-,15,CASTPGLADTDTQYF,TGTGCCAGCACGCCGGGACTAGCGGACACAGATACGCAGTATTTT
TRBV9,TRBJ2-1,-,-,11,CASSVAGEQFF,TGTGCCAGCAGCGTAGCCGGTGAGCAGTTCTTC
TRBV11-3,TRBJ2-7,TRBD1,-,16,CASSSEGGQASYEQYF,TGTGCCAGCAGCTCCGAAGGGGGACAGGCTTCCTACGAGCAGTACTTC
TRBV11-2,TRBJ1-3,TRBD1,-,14,CASSPGTAGNTIYF,TGTGCCAGCAGCCCAGGGACAGCTGGAAACACCATATATTTT
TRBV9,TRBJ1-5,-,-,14,CASSVGGRGQPQHF,TGTGCCAGCAGCGTAGGCGGCAGGGGTCAGCCCCAGCATTTT
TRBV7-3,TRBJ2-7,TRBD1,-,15,CASSRARDSVSEQYF,TGTGCCAGCAGCCGAGCTCGGGACAGTGTCTCCGAGCAGTACTTC
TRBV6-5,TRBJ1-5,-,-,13,CASSARDYQPQHF,TGTGCCAGCAGTGCCCGGGACTATCAGCCCCAGCATTTT
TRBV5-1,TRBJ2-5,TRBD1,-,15,CASSLKRDRVETQYF,TGCGCCAGCAGCCTAAAAAGGGACAGGGTTGAGACCCAGTACTTC
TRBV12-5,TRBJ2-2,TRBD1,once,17,CASGLVTGTGFSGELFF,TGTGCTAGTGGTTTGGTAACCGGGACAGGGTTCTCCGGGGAGCTGTTTTTT
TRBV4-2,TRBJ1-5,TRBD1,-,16,CASSLYMTGSRQPQHF,TGTGCCAGCAGCTTGTACATGACAGGGTCCAGACAGCCCCAGCATTTT
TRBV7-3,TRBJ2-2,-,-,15,CASSLRGSVTGELFF,TGTGCCAGCAGCTTAAGAGGGAGTGTCACCGGGGAGCTGTTTTTT
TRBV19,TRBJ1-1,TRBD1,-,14,CASRRDRLFTEAFF,TGTGCCAGTAGGAGGGACAGGTTATTCACTGAAGCTTTCTTT
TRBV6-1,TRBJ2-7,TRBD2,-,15,CASSEGAGVSYEQYF,TGTGCCAGCAGTGAAGGAGCGGGAGTCTCCTACGAGCAGTACTTC
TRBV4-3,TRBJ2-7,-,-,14,CASSHSEGSYEQYF,TGCGCCAGCAGCCATAGCGAAGGATCCTACGAGCAGTACTTC